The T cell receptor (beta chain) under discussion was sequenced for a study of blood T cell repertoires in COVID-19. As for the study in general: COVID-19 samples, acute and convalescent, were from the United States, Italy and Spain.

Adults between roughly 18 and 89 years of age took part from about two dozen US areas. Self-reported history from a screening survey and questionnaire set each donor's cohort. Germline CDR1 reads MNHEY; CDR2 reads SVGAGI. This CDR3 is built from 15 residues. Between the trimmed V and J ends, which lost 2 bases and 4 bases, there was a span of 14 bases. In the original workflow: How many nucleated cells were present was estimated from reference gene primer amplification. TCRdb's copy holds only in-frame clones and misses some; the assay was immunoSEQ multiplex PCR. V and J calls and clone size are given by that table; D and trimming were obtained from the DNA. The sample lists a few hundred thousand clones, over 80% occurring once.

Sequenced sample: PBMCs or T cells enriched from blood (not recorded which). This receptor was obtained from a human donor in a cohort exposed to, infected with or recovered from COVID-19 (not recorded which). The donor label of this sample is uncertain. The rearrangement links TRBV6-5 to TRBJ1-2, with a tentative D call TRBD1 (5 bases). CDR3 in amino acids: CASSYVDTLGYGYTF. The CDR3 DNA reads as TGTGCCAGCAGTTACGTGGACACCCTAGGCTATGGCTACACCTTC.